The 7 T cell receptor beta chains given below trace back to one sample, sequenced in a study of blood T cell repertoires in COVID-19. Libraries were prepared by immunoSEQ multiplex PCR; TCRdb keeps only in-frame clonotypes and omits some of them. The table records around 9,000 clones, roughly three quarters of them present only once. The sequenced sample consisted of peripheral blood. The receptor set was obtained from a man in his sixties with active COVID-19.

The chain carries TRBV2 and TRBJ1-5; TRBD1 might be the D (6 bases). CDR1 and CDR2 (germline): SNHLY, FYNNEI. The CDR3 length is 14 residues. Between the trimmed V and J ends, which lost 2 bases and 3 bases, there was a span of 8 bases. The CDR3 region is CASSERTVNQPQHF. The DNA of the CDR3 is TGTGCCAGCAGTGAACGGACAGTCAATCAGCCCCAGCATTTT.

The rearrangement joins TRBV25-1 to TRBJ1-5; D is unresolved. Deletions cut 1 base from V and 7 bases from J, with 8 bases between. This CDR3 comprises 13 residues. Germline V gene sequence: CDR1 MGHDK, CDR2 SYGVNS. DNA for the CDR3: TGTGCCAGCAGTGAATCCGGGATCCAGCCCCAGCATTTT. Its protein is CASSESGIQPQHF.

This chain joins TRBV6-5 and TRBJ2-7; 7 positions agree with TRBD2. Germline values: CDR1 MNHEY, CDR2 SVGAGI. The trim removed 6 bases at V and 2 bases at J, leaving 10 bases unmatched. The CDR3 runs 15 residues. This CDR3 is CASRAQRDGPYEQYF. In DNA form, the CDR3 reads TGTGCCAGCAGGGCCCAGCGGGATGGCCCCTACGAGCAGTACTTC.

The chain is built from TRBV6-5 and TRBJ1-5; a weak D match, TRBD1 (6 bases). The CDR3 covers 15 residues. Germline loops: CDR1 MNHEY, CDR2 SVGAGI. V was clipped by 6 bases and J by 5 bases, with 17 bases between them. The CDR3 loop is CASRSTTGYYQPQHF. As DNA, the CDR3 is TGTGCCAGCAGATCCACGACAGGCTACTATCAGCCCCAGCATTTT.

The CDR3: CASSRLDRGETQYF. For the CDR3, the DNA is TGTGCCAGCAGCCGTCTAGACAGGGGTGAGACCCAGTACTTC. This chain connects TRBV7-9 to TRBJ2-5; TRBD1 matches at 8 bases. The V segment lost 5 bases and the J segment 5 bases; nucleotides outside the gene matches: 7. The germline V gene encodes CDR1 SEHNR and CDR2 FQNEAQ (reference sequence). This CDR3 is 14 amino acids long.

This chain uses TRBV7-6 with TRBJ2-5; TRBD1 matches at 9 bases. Germline CDR1 and CDR2: SGHVS and FNYEAQ. The trim removed 1 base at V and 4 bases at J, leaving 4 bases unmatched. The CDR3 consists of 15 residues. The CDR3 bases are TGTGCCAGCAGCTTAGGGGGACAGGGCAGAGAGACCCAGTACTTC. Its protein product is CASSLGGQGRETQYF.

This clone was seen just once. The chain joins TRBV28 to TRBJ2-7, with 9 bases fitting TRBD1. This CDR3 is built from 15 residues. The trim removed 8 bases at V and 5 bases at J, leaving 13 bases unmatched. Germline V gene data show CDR1 as MDHEN and CDR2 as SYDVKM. CDR3 DNA: TGTGCCAGCGCATCCGGCCCACAGGGGGCACACGAGCAGTACTTC. Translating it yields CASASGPQGAHEQYF.